The rows below give T cell receptor beta chains drawn from one sample of a study of blood T cell repertoires in COVID-19. Repertoires were generated with immunoSEQ multiplex PCR, while TCRdb's copy carries only in-frame clones and drops some. Among about 310,000 clones, 90% were seen once, and the ten largest hold roughly 1%. The sequencing sample was made of peripheral blood. The receptors were gathered from a middle-aged woman with COVID-19, enrolled during active disease. Both conserved end residues are part of each CDR3. D genes are given only for firm matches. The size entry is marked missing in some rows and otherwise reads once, few, many or a size class.

TRBJ2-7	TRBV7-8	-	-	TGTGCCAGCAGAAGGAGCAACTACTACGAGCAGTACTTC	CASRRSNYYEQYF
TRBJ2-7	TRBV7-8	-	-	TGTGCCAGCAGCTTAAACCCACAAACAGGGCTAGGTGAGCAGTACTTC	CASSLNPQTGLGEQYF
TRBJ1-4	TRBV19	once	-	TGTGCCAGTAGTAAACCGACAGGCCTGATGGGTAATGAAAAACTGTTTTTT	CASSKPTGLMGNEKLFF
TRBJ2-1	TRBV6-5	-	-	TGTGCCAGCAGTTACGTGCCCACATACAATGAGCAGTTCTTC	CASSYVPTYNEQFF
TRBJ1-1	TRBV27	once	-	TGTGCCAGCAGTTTATTAGGTCCAGGAAACACTGAAGCTTTCTTT	CASSLLGPGNTEAFF
TRBJ1-2	TRBV19	-	TRBD1	TGTGCCAGTAGTCGTGGACAGGGCTATGGCTACACCTTC	CASSRGQGYGYTF
TRBJ2-3	TRBV4-1	once	-	TGCGCCAGCAGCCAAGCTTGGCGGGACGGCGATGATGCTATTGGTACGCAGTATTTT	CASSQAWRDGDDAIGTQYF
TRBJ2-1	TRBV28	-	TRBD2	TGTGCCACATCACTAGCGGGTTTTAGCTCCTACAATGAGCAGTTCTTC	CATSLAGFSSYNEQFF
TRBJ2-7	TRBV20-1	-	TRBD2	TGCAGTGCTAGTGAATCTAGCGGGGGACCCTACGAGCAGTACTTC	CSASESSGGPYEQYF
TRBJ1-3	TRBV4-1	-	-	TGCGCCAGCAGCCAACCCGGGACTGCCAGGTCTGGAAACACCATATATTTT	CASSQPGTARSGNTIYF
TRBJ1-2	TRBV28	-	-	TGTGCCAGCAGTCCCCCGGGACACTTTAACTATGGCTACACCTTC	CASSPPGHFNYGYTF
TRBJ2-2	TRBV11-2	-	TRBD2	TGTGCCAGCAGCGTTTTAGCGGGGGCTAACACCGGGGAGCTGTTTTTT	CASSVLAGANTGELFF
TRBJ1-1	TRBV20-1	-	-	TGCAGTCCCTCTATGAACACTGAAGCTTTCTTT	CSPSMNTEAFF
TRBJ2-1	TRBV7-3	-	TRBD2	TGTGCCAGCAGCGCCCGGGCTGGGGCGGGAGGGTACAATGAGCAGTTCTTC	CASSARAGAGGYNEQFF
TRBJ1-4	TRBV19	-	TRBD1	TGTGCCAGTAGTATGCCTACAGGGGTCGGGGAAAAACTGTTTTTT	CASSMPTGVGEKLFF
TRBJ1-6	TRBV9	-	-	TGTGCCAGCAGCGTAGCGGGGTATGACTCACCCCTCCACTTT	CASSVAGYDSPLHF
TRBJ1-5	TRBV7-2	-	TRBD1	TGTGCCAGCAGCGCACAGGGGGGCGGTCAGCCCCAGCATTTT	CASSAQGGGQPQHF
TRBJ1-5	TRBV7-8	-	-	TGTGCCAGCAGCTTAGCACAGGGCCAGCCCCAGCATTTT	CASSLAQGQPQHF
TRBJ1-5	TRBV18	-	-	TGTGCCAGCTCACCACCGACAGTGGATCAGCCCCAGCATTTT	CASSPPTVDQPQHF
TRBJ2-5	TRBV28	-	-	TGTGCCAGCAGTTTCCCCAGGGTGAGCCAAGAGACCCAGTACTTC	CASSFPRVSQETQYF